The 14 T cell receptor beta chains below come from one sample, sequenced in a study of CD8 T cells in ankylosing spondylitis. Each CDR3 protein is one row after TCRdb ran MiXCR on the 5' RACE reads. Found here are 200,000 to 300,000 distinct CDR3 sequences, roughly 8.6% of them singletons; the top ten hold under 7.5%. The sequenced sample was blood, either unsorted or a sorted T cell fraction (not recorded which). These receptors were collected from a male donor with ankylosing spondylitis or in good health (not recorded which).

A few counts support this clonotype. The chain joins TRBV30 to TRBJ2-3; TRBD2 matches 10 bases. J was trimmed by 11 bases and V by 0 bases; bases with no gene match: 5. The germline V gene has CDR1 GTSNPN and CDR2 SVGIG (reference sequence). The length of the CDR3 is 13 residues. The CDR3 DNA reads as TGTGCCTGGAGTGTAAGCGGGGGGGGAGTGCAGTATTTT. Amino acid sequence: CAWSVSGGGVQYF.

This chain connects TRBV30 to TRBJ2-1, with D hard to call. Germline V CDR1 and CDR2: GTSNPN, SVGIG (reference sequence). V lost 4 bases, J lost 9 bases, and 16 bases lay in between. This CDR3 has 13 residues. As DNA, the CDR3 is TGTGCCTGGACCCTACCCGCAGTCGGTGAGCAGTTCTTC. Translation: CAWTLPAVGEQFF.

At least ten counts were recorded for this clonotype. The CDR3 is CASSQERSGRGHEQFF. The CDR3 coding sequence is TGTGCCAGCAGCCAAGAACGGAGCGGGAGAGGTCATGAGCAGTTCTTC. The chain employs TRBV14 and TRBJ2-1, with 8 bases identical to TRBD2. V was clipped by 0 bases and J by 8 bases; unmatched bases: 9. Looked up from germline, CDR1 is SGHDN and CDR2 is FVKESK. This CDR3 has 16 residues.

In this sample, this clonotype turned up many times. The DNA of the CDR3 is TGTGCCAGCAGCTTATCGTATACAGGAGGAATTGAGCAGTTCTTC. This encodes CASSLSYTGGIEQFF. The chain recombines TRBV11-2 with TRBJ2-1, with D perhaps assigned TRBD1 or TRBD2 (5 bases each). The V gene lost 2 bases and the J gene lost 9 bases, with 17 bases spanning the gap. CDR3 length equals 15 residues. CDR1 and CDR2 (germline): SGHAT, FQNNGV.

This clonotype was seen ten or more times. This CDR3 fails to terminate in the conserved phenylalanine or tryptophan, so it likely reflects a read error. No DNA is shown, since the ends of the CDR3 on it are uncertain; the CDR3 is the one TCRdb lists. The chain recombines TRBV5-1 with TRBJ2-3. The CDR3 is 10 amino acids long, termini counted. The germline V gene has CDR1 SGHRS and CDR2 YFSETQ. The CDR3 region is CASSLETWNR.

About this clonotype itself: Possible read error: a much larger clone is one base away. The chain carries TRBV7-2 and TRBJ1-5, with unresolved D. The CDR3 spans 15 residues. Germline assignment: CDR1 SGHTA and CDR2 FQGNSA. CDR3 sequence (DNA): TGTGCCAACAGCCCCTTAGGGATTAGCAATCAGCCCCAGCATTTT. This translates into CANSPLGISNQPQHF. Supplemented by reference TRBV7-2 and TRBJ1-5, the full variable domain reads GAGVSQSPSNKVTEKGKDVELRCDPISGHTALYWYRQSLGQGLEFLIYFQGNSAPDKSGLPSDRFSAERTGGSVSTLTIQRTQQEDSAVYLCANSPLGISNQPQHFGDGTRLSIL.

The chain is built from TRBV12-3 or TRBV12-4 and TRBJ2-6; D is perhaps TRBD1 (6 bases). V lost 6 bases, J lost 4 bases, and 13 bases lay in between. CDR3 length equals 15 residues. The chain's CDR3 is CASSSRGTGANVLTF. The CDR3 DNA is TGTGCCAGCAGCTCCAGGGGTACCGGGGCCAACGTCCTGACTTTC.

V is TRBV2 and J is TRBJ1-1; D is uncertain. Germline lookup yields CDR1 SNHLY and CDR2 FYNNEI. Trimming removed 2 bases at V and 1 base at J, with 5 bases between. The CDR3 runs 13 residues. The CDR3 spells CASSERQNTEAFF. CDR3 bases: TGTGCCAGCAGTGAACGACAGAACACTGAAGCTTTCTTT.

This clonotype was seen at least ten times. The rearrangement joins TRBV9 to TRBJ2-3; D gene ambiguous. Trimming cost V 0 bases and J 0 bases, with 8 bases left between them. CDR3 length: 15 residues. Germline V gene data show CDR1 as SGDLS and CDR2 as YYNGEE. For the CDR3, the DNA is TGTGCCAGCAGCGTAGCGTTTTCGAGCACAGATACGCAGTATTTT. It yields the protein CASSVAFSSTDTQYF. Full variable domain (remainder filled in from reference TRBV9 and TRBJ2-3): DSGVTQTPKHLITATGQRVTLRCSPRSGDLSVYWYQQSLDQGLQFLIQYYNGEERAKGNILERFSAQQFPDLHSELNLSSLELGDSALYFCASSVAFSSTDTQYFGPGTRLTVL.

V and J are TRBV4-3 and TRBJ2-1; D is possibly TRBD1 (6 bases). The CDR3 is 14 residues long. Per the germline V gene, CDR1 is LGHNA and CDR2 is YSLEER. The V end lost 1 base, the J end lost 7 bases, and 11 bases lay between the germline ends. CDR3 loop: CASSQAPGENEQFF. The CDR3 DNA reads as TGCGCCAGCAGCCAAGCGCCAGGGGAGAATGAGCAGTTCTTC.

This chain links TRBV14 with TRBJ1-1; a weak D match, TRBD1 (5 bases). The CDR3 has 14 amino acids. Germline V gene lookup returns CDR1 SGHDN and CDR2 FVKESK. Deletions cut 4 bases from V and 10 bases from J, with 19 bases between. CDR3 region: CASSLDGGVRGAFF. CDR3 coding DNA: TGTGCCAGCAGCCTCGATGGGGGGGTCCGGGGAGCTTTCTTT.

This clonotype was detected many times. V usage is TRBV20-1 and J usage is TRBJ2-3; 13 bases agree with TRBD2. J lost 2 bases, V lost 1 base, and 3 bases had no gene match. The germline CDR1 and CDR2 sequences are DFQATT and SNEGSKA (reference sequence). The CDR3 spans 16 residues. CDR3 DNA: TGCAGTGCTAGAGCACTAGCGGGAGGGGACACAGATACGCAGTATTTT. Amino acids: CSARALAGGDTDTQYF.

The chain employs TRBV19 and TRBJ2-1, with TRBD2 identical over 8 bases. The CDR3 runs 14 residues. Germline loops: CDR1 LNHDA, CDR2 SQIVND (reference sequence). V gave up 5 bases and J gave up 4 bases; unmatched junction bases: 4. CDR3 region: CASSASGGYNEQFF. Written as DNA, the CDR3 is TGTGCCAGTAGTGCATCGGGGGGGTACAATGAGCAGTTCTTC.

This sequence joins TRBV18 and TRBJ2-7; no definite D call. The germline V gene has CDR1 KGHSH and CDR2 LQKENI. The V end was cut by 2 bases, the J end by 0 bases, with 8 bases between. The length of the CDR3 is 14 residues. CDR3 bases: TGTGCCAGCTCACCAACCGTTTTCTCCTACGAGCAGTACTTC. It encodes CASSPTVFSYEQYF.